This T cell receptor (beta chain) derives from a study of identical twins. Addition of a universal primer site occurred through template switching, and cDNA carried unique molecular identifiers. TCRdb re-derived calls from the 5' RACE reads in MiXCR, one entry per CDR3 protein. The data hold roughly 710,000 distinct CDR3 sequences, with over 5% observed a single time. This CDR3 spans 16 amino acids. Trimming took 5 bases from V and 3 from J, leaving 16 bases between them. The V gene's germline CDR1 is SGHTA and CDR2 FQGNSA. This chain uses TRBV7-2 with TRBJ2-2, with a tentative D call TRBD2 (7 bases). The TCR sequence derives from a man between 18 and 35 years old in good health. The sample was naive T cells sorted from blood. In nucleotides, the CDR3 is TGTGCCAGCAGCGCCTTGGGGGGGGGGCACACCGGGGAGCTGTTTTTT. Translating it yields CASSALGGGHTGELFF.